This TCR beta chain emerged from a study of blood T cell repertoires in COVID-19. Measured with immunoSEQ multiplex PCR; TCRdb has only the in-frame clones, and not every one. The data contain roughly 300,000 clones, about 89% of them singletons. V gave up 3 bases and J gave up 7 bases, with 9 bases separating them. CDR1 is MNHNY, CDR2 SVGAGI, per germline (reference sequence). CDR3 length equals 12 residues. The sequenced sample was peripheral blood. This rearrangement joins TRBV6-6 to TRBJ1-1; D is possibly TRBD1 (5 bases). The receptor was derived from a man between 18 and 35 years old who had recovered from COVID-19. CDR3 loop: CASSYIGGEAFF. The CDR3 nucleotides are TGTGCCAGCAGTTATATCGGGGGTGAAGCTTTCTTT.